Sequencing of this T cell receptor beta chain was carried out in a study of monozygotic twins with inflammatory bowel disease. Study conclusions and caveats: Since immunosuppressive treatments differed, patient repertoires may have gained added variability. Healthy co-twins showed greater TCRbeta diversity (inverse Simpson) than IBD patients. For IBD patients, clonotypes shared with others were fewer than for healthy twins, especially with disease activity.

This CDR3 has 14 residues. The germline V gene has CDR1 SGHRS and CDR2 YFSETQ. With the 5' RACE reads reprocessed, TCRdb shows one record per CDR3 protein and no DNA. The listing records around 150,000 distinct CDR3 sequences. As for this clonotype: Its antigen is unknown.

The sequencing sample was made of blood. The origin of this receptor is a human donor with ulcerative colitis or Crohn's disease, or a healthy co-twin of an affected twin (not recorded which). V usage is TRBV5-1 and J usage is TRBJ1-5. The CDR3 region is CASSLDRPDQPQHF.